A selection of T cell receptor beta chains follows, all from one sample in a study of blood T cell repertoires in COVID-19. Libraries were prepared by immunoSEQ multiplex PCR; TCRdb keeps only in-frame clonotypes and omits some of them. The sample carries a few hundred thousand clones, 85% to 90% recorded once. Sequencing was done on a sample of PBMCs or T cells enriched from blood (not recorded which). The receptors derive from a woman aged 18-29 years with acute COVID-19. CDR3s include the opening cysteine and the closing phenylalanine or tryptophan. Fields, in order: D gene, J gene, V gene, clone size, CDR3 protein, CDR3 DNA. A D gene is named only where the DNA matches it firmly. The size of a clone is reported for some rows only, either as once, few or many, or as a class for expanded clones.

d_gene: NA
j_gene: TRBJ2-1
v_gene: TRBV28
abundance: NA
CDR3aa: CASSVRVSPTYNEQFF
CDR3nt: TGTGCCAGCAGTGTTCGGGTCTCCCCCACCTACAATGAGCAGTTCTTC

d_gene: NA
j_gene: TRBJ2-7
v_gene: TRBV27
abundance: NA
CDR3aa: CASSLSDSSYEQYF
CDR3nt: TGTGCCAGCAGTTTATCCGACAGCTCCTACGAGCAGTACTTC

d_gene: NA
j_gene: TRBJ1-2
v_gene: TRBV9
abundance: NA
CDR3aa: CASSVDEFLNGYTF
CDR3nt: TGTGCCAGCAGCGTAGACGAGTTTTTGAATGGCTACACCTTC

d_gene: NA
j_gene: TRBJ1-2
v_gene: TRBV28
abundance: once
CDR3aa: CASQRGTYGYTF
CDR3nt: TGTGCCAGCCAAAGGGGAACCTATGGCTACACCTTC

d_gene: NA
j_gene: TRBJ1-2
v_gene: TRBV28
abundance: NA
CDR3aa: CASSLFGPDGYTF
CDR3nt: TGTGCCAGCAGTTTATTTGGTCCGGATGGCTACACCTTC

d_gene: TRBD1
j_gene: TRBJ1-1
v_gene: TRBV29-1
abundance: once
CDR3aa: CSAPGPGQGAGTEAFF
CDR3nt: TGCAGCGCCCCAGGTCCGGGACAGGGGGCTGGGACTGAAGCTTTCTTT

d_gene: NA
j_gene: TRBJ2-1
v_gene: TRBV27
abundance: once
CDR3aa: CASSLGVSEQFF
CDR3nt: TGTGCCAGCAGTTTAGGAGTCAGTGAGCAGTTCTTC

d_gene: NA
j_gene: TRBJ1-1
v_gene: TRBV28
abundance: NA
CDR3aa: CASSSPGLEAFF
CDR3nt: TGTGCCAGCAGTTCCCCAGGGTTGGAAGCTTTCTTT

d_gene: NA
j_gene: TRBJ2-6
v_gene: TRBV5-5
abundance: NA
CDR3aa: CASSPGGANVLTF
CDR3nt: TGTGCCAGCAGCCCAGGAGGGGCCAACGTCCTGACTTTC

d_gene: NA
j_gene: TRBJ1-2
v_gene: TRBV20-1
abundance: NA
CDR3aa: CSASQAHGYTF
CDR3nt: TGCAGTGCTAGTCAGGCCCATGGCTACACCTTC

d_gene: TRBD2
j_gene: TRBJ2-7
v_gene: TRBV15
abundance: NA
CDR3aa: CATSGGLAGAAYEQYF
CDR3nt: TGTGCCACCAGCGGGGGACTAGCGGGAGCCGCCTACGAGCAGTACTTC

d_gene: NA
j_gene: TRBJ2-3
v_gene: TRBV13
abundance: NA
CDR3aa: CASSTSRGRYFTDTQYF
CDR3nt: TGTGCCAGCAGCACGAGTAGGGGTAGATACTTCACAGATACGCAGTATTTT

d_gene: TRBD1
j_gene: TRBJ2-3
v_gene: TRBV5-1
abundance: NA
CDR3aa: CASSSNRGLSTDTQYF
CDR3nt: TGCGCCAGCAGCTCCAACAGGGGGCTAAGCACAGATACGCAGTATTTT

d_gene: TRBD1
j_gene: TRBJ1-5
v_gene: TRBV28
abundance: NA
CDR3aa: CASSKQGARLGGQPQHF
CDR3nt: TGTGCCAGCAGTAAACAGGGGGCCCGGCTTGGGGGTCAGCCCCAGCATTTT

d_gene: NA
j_gene: TRBJ1-2
v_gene: TRBV14
abundance: NA
CDR3aa: CASSQYGDRTGYTF
CDR3nt: TGTGCCAGCAGCCAATACGGAGACAGGACTGGCTACACCTTC

d_gene: TRBD2
j_gene: TRBJ2-1
v_gene: TRBV7-9
abundance: NA
CDR3aa: CASSSLGSGRPNNEQFF
CDR3nt: TGTGCCAGCAGCTCCCTAGGGAGCGGGAGACCTAACAATGAGCAGTTCTTC

d_gene: TRBD2
j_gene: TRBJ2-1
v_gene: TRBV29-1
abundance: NA
CDR3aa: CSVEEGLARNEQFF
CDR3nt: TGCAGCGTTGAAGAGGGACTAGCGAGAAATGAGCAGTTCTTC

d_gene: TRBD1
j_gene: TRBJ1-1
v_gene: TRBV2
abundance: NA
CDR3aa: CAGLGTGTEAFF
CDR3nt: TGTGCCGGACTAGGGACAGGAACTGAAGCTTTCTTT

d_gene: NA
j_gene: TRBJ1-5
v_gene: TRBV18
abundance: NA
CDR3aa: CASSPIGRIGQPQHF
CDR3nt: TGTGCCAGCTCACCAATAGGGAGGATCGGCCAGCCCCAGCATTTT

d_gene: TRBD1
j_gene: TRBJ1-1
v_gene: TRBV5-8
abundance: NA
CDR3aa: CASSSDRGRAEAFF
CDR3nt: TGTGCCAGCAGCTCGGACAGGGGTCGGGCTGAAGCTTTCTTT

d_gene: TRBD2
j_gene: TRBJ2-7
v_gene: TRBV3-1/TRBV3-2
abundance: NA
CDR3aa: CASSQEAGVSEQYF
CDR3nt: TGTGCCAGCAGCCAAGAGGCGGGAGTGAGCGAGCAGTACTTC

d_gene: NA
j_gene: TRBJ1-1
v_gene: TRBV24-1
abundance: NA
CDR3aa: CATSDSQGNTEAFF
CDR3nt: TGTGCCACCAGTGATTCACAGGGGAACACTGAAGCTTTCTTT

d_gene: TRBD1
j_gene: TRBJ2-7
v_gene: TRBV7-9
abundance: NA
CDR3aa: CASSLRDSFSYEQYF
CDR3nt: TGTGCCAGCAGCCTGAGGGACAGCTTTTCCTACGAGCAGTACTTC

d_gene: NA
j_gene: TRBJ1-6
v_gene: TRBV28
abundance: NA
CDR3aa: CASSARYSPLHF
CDR3nt: TGTGCCAGCAGTGCCCGGTATTCACCCCTCCACTTT

d_gene: NA
j_gene: TRBJ2-7
v_gene: TRBV7-2
abundance: NA
CDR3aa: CASSPTWGPYEQYF
CDR3nt: TGTGCCAGCAGCCCGACTTGGGGCCCCTACGAGCAGTACTTC